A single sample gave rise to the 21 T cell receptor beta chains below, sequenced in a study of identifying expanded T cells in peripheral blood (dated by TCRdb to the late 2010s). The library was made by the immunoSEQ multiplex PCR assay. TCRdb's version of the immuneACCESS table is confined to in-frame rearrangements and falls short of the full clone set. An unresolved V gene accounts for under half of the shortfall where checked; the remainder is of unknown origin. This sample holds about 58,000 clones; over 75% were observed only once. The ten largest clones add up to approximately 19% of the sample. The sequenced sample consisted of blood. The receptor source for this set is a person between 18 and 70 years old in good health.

The CDR3 is CATSGLAGTDTQYF. The CDR3 DNA is TGTGCCACCAGCGGTCTAGCGGGGACAGATACGCAGTATTTT. This chain uses TRBV15 with TRBJ2-3; 9 nucleotides align to TRBD2. The length of the CDR3 is 14 residues. The V gene end was trimmed by 5 bases and the J gene end by 3 bases; junction bases not matched to a gene: 3. The V gene's germline CDR1 is LNHNV and CDR2 YYDKDF (reference sequence).

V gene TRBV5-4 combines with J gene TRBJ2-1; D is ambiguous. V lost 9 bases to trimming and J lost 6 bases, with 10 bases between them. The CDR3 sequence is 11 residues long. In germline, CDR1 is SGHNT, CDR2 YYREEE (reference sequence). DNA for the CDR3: TGTGCCACCGGAAAGGTCAATGAGCAGTTCTTC. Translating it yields CATGKVNEQFF.

This CDR3 reads CAWTWGHYGYTF. CDR3 bases: TGTGCCTGGACTTGGGGCCACTATGGCTACACCTTC. This chain uses TRBV30 with TRBJ1-2, with a possible D match to TRBD1 (5 bases). Germline loops: CDR1 GTSNPN, CDR2 SVGIG (reference sequence). V was trimmed by 4 bases and J by 3 bases, leaving 9 bases between them. The CDR3 extends over 12 amino acids.

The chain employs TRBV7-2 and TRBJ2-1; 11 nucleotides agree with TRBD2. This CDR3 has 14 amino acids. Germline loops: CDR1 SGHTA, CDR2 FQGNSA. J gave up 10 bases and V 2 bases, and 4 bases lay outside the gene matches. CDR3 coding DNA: TGTGCCAGCAGCTTACTAGCGGGGGGAGGAGAGCAGTTCTTC. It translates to CASSLLAGGGEQFF.

CDR3 nucleotide sequence: TGTGCCAGCAGATGGGCCCTCAACACTGAAGCTTTCTTT. Its translation is CASRWALNTEAFF. The genes are TRBV14 and TRBJ1-1; D gene uncertain. The CDR3 sequence is 13 residues long. Trimming left V 6 bases short and J 2 bases short, with 10 bases between. Germline values: CDR1 SGHDN, CDR2 FVKESK.

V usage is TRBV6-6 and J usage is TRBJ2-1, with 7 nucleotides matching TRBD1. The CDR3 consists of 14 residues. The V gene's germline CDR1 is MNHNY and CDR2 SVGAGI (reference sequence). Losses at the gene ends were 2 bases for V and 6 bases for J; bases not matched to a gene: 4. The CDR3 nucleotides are TGTGCCAGCAGTTACGTTTCAGGGGGCAATGAGCAGTTCTTC. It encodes CASSYVSGGNEQFF.

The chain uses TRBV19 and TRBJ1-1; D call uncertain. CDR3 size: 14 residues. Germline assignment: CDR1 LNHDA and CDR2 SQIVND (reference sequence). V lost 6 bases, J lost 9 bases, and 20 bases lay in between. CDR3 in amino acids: CASSQFESRDKAFF. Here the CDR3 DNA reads TGTGCCAGTAGCCAATTTGAGTCAAGAGATAAAGCTTTCTTT.

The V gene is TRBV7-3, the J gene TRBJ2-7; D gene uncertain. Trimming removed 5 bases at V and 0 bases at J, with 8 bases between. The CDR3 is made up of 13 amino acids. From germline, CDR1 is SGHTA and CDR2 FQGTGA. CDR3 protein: CASSPRISYEQYV. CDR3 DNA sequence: TGTGCCAGCAGCCCACGGATCTCCTACGAGCAGTACGTC.

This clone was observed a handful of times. The CDR3 protein is CASSLGSGGRAYNEQFF. Written as DNA, the CDR3 is TGTGCCAGCAGCTTGGGATCGGGCGGGAGGGCGTACAATGAGCAGTTCTTC. The chain links TRBV5-4 to TRBJ2-1, with 9 bases identical to TRBD2. CDR1 and CDR2 from the germline V gene are SGHNT and YYREEE (reference sequence). The CDR3 loop spans 17 amino acids. V dropped 0 bases and J dropped 4; count of bases not matched to a gene: 8.

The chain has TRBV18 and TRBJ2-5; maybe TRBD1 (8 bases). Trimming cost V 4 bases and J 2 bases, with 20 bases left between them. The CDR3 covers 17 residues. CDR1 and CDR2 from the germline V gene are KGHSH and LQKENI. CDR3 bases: TGTGCCAGCTCACGGACAGGGACGGGAGGAGGGCAAGAGACCCAGTACTTC. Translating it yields CASSRTGTGGGQETQYF.

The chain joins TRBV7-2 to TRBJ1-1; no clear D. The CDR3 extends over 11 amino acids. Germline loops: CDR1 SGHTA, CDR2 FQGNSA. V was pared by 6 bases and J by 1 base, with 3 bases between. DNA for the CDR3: TGTGCCAGCAGGAAGAACACTGAAGCTTTCTTT. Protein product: CASRKNTEAFF.

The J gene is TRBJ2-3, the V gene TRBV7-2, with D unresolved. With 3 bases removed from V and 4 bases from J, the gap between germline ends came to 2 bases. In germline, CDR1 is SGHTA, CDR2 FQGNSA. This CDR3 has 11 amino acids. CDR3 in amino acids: CASSFPDTQYF. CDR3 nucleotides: TGTGCCAGCAGCTTCCCAGATACGCAGTATTTT.

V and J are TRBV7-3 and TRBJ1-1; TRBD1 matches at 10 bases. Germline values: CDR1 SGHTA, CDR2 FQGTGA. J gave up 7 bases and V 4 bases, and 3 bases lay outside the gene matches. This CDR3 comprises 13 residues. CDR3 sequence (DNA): TGTGCCAGCAGCTCTGGGGACAGGGGTGAAGCTTTCTTT. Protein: CASSSGDRGEAFF.

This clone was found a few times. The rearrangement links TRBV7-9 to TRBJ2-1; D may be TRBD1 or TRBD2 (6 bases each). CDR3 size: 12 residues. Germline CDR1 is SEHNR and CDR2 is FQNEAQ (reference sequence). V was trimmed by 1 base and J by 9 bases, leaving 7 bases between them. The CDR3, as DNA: TGTGCCAGCAGCTTAGAGGGGGGTGAGCAGTTCTTC. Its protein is CASSLEGGEQFF.

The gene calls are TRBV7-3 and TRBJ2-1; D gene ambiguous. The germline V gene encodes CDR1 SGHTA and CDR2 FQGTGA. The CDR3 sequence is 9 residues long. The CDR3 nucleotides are TGTTCCCTAGTGGCTGCTCAGTTCTTC. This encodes CSLVAAQFF.

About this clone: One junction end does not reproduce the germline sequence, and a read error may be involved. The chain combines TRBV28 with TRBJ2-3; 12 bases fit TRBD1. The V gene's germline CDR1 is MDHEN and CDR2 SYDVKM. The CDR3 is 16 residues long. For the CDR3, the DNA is TGTGCCAGCAGTCTATGGGGACAGGGGGCCGGGGATACGCAGTATTTT. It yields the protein CASSLWGQGAGDTQYF.

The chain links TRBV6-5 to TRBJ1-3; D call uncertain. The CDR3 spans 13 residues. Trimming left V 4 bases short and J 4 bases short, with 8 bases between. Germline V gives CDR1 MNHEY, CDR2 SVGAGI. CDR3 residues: CASSSGLGNTIYF. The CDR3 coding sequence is TGTGCCAGCAGTTCCGGACTCGGAAACACCATATATTTT.

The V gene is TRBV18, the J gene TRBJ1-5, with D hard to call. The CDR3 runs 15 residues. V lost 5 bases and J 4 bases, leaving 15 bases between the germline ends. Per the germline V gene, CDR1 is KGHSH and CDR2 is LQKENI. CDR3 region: CASSSQNSFNQPQHF. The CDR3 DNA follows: TGTGCCAGCTCATCGCAGAACTCTTTTAATCAGCCCCAGCATTTT. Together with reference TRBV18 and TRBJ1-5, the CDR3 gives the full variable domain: NAGVMQNPRHLVRRRGQEARLRCSPMKGHSHVYWYRQLPEEGLKFMVYLQKENIIDESGMPKERFSAEFPKEGPSILRIQQVVRGDSAAYFCASSSQNSFNQPQHFGDGTRLSIL.

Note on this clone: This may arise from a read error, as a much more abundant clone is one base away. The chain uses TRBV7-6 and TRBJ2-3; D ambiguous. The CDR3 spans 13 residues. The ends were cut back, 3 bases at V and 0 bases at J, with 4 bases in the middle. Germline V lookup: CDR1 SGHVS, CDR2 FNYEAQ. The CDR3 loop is CASSFGSTDTQYF. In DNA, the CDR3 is TGTGCCAGCAGCTTTGGGAGCACAGATACGCAGTATTTT.

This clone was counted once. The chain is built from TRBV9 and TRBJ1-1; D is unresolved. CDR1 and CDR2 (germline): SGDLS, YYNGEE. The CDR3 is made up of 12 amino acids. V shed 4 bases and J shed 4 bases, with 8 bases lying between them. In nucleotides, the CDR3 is TGTGCCAGCAGCCCACGGGGCACTGAAGCTTTCTTT. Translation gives CASSPRGTEAFF.

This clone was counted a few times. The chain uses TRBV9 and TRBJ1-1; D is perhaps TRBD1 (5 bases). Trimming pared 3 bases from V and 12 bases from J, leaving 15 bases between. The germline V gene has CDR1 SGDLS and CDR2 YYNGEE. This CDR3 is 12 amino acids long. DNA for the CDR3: TGTGCCAGCAGCGAAAATGGGGGTCCGACTTTCTTT. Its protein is CASSENGGPTFF. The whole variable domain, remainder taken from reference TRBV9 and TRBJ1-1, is DSGVTQTPKHLITATGQRVTLRCSPRSGDLSVYWYQQSLDQGLQFLIQYYNGEERAKGNILERFSAQQFPDLHSELNLSSLELGDSALYFCASSENGGPTFFGQGTRLTVV.